This is a list of T cell receptor beta chains from one sample in a study of blood T cell repertoires in COVID-19. The assay was immunoSEQ multiplex PCR, and TCRdb's table has in-frame clones only and misses some. Among hundreds of thousands of clones listed, approximately 85% were seen once. Sample: PBMCs or T cells enriched from blood (not recorded which). Every receptor here comes from a man younger than 40 who had recovered from COVID-19. The CDR3 runs from the conserved cysteine through the conserved F or W. A D gene is named only where the DNA matches it firmly. Clone size is not always given. Where it is, it says once, few, many or a class for expanded clones.

v_call: TRBV7-9; j_call: TRBJ1-3; d_call: NA; clone_size: NA; cdr3_nt: TGTGCCAGCAGCCCAAGCGGGGGTCGGGTGGGAAACACCATATATTTT; cdr3_aa: CASSPSGGRVGNTIYF
v_call: TRBV9; j_call: TRBJ1-2; d_call: NA; clone_size: NA; cdr3_nt: TGTGCCAGCAGCTCCCAGGTCACAGGGCTATATGGCTACACCTTC; cdr3_aa: CASSSQVTGLYGYTF
v_call: TRBV19; j_call: TRBJ2-3; d_call: TRBD2; clone_size: NA; cdr3_nt: TGTGCCAGTAGTCCGGGGGGAGCCACAGATACGCAGTATTTT; cdr3_aa: CASSPGGATDTQYF
v_call: TRBV7-9; j_call: TRBJ2-7; d_call: TRBD1; clone_size: NA; cdr3_nt: TGTGCCAGCAGCTCCATGGACAGGGGCATCTACGAGCAGTACTTC; cdr3_aa: CASSSMDRGIYEQYF
v_call: TRBV28; j_call: TRBJ2-3; d_call: TRBD1; clone_size: NA; cdr3_nt: TGTGCCAGCCTAGGACAGGGGGTGACAGATACGCAGTATTTT; cdr3_aa: CASLGQGVTDTQYF
v_call: TRBV30; j_call: TRBJ1-6; d_call: TRBD1; clone_size: NA; cdr3_nt: TGTGCCTGGAGAGGACAGGGCACATCACCCCTCCACTTT; cdr3_aa: CAWRGQGTSPLHF
v_call: TRBV30; j_call: TRBJ1-2; d_call: TRBD1; clone_size: NA; cdr3_nt: TGTGCCTGGAGTCATAGGACAGGAGCCTCCTATGGCTACACCTTC; cdr3_aa: CAWSHRTGASYGYTF
v_call: TRBV4-2; j_call: TRBJ2-7; d_call: TRBD1; clone_size: few; cdr3_nt: TGTGCCAGCAGCCAGGCTTACAGGGGGCAATACGAGCAGTACTTC; cdr3_aa: CASSQAYRGQYEQYF
v_call: TRBV19; j_call: TRBJ2-2; d_call: NA; clone_size: NA; cdr3_nt: TGTGCCAGTAGTATAGAGGTGCAGGCAGGGAACACCGGGGAGCTGTTTTTT; cdr3_aa: CASSIEVQAGNTGELFF
v_call: TRBV11-2; j_call: TRBJ1-1; d_call: NA; clone_size: NA; cdr3_nt: TGTGCCAGCAGCTTTAGCAGCACTGAAGCTTTCTTT; cdr3_aa: CASSFSSTEAFF
v_call: TRBV4-3; j_call: TRBJ2-5; d_call: TRBD2; clone_size: NA; cdr3_nt: TGCGCCAGCAGCCAAGACGTAGCGGGGAGAGGAGAGACCCAGTACTTC; cdr3_aa: CASSQDVAGRGETQYF
v_call: TRBV9; j_call: TRBJ1-1; d_call: TRBD1; clone_size: NA; cdr3_nt: TGTGCCAGCAGCGTCCAGGGGGTCAACACTGAAGCTTTCTTT; cdr3_aa: CASSVQGVNTEAFF
v_call: TRBV4-2; j_call: TRBJ1-3; d_call: NA; clone_size: few; cdr3_nt: TGTGCCAGCAGACCAGACAGCACAGCTCTCTCTGGAAACACCATATATTTT; cdr3_aa: CASRPDSTALSGNTIYF
v_call: TRBV5-1; j_call: TRBJ2-3; d_call: TRBD1; clone_size: few; cdr3_nt: TGCGCCAGCAGCATCGGGACAGGGGGCCGAGGCACAGATACGCAGTATTTT; cdr3_aa: CASSIGTGGRGTDTQYF